This T cell receptor beta chain was captured in a study of radiotherapy plus CTLA-4 blockade in lung cancer. This table comes from immunoSEQ multiplex PCR, and its TCRdb copy is limited to in-frame clones, with some not included. This sample has about 48,000 clones, with about 88% found just once. Here the sequenced sample was peripheral blood, taken from a patient treated with radiotherapy plus ipilimumab. The TCR was taken from a human donor with non-small cell lung cancer that progressed on radiotherapy plus ipilimumab. Some clones in this sample may be carry-over from other donors' samples.

The chain's CDR3 is CASSPRQDGELFF. CDR3 nucleotides: TGTGCCAGCTCACCAAGGCAGGACGGGGAGCTGTTTTTT. The chain links TRBV18 to TRBJ2-2; D remains ambiguous. This CDR3 has 13 amino acids. The V end was cut by 2 bases, the J end by 7 bases, with 8 bases between. Germline V gene sequence: CDR1 KGHSH, CDR2 LQKENI.